Shown below are 20 T cell receptor beta chains from a single sample sequenced in a study of blood T cell repertoires in COVID-19. Assay used: immunoSEQ multiplex PCR; TCRdb lists only in-frame clones, some missing. The table shows 120,000 or so clones, with more than 70% occurring only once. Sequencing was performed on peripheral blood. Receptor source: a woman older than 75 with acute or convalescent COVID-19.

V usage is TRBV12-2 and J usage is TRBJ1-1; the table's D gene call, TRBD1, was not cross checked with the DNA. TRBV12-2 is annotated as a pseudogene. The CDR3 runs 15 residues. DNA of the CDR3: TGTGCAAGTCGCTTAGACGCAGGGGAGAACACTGAAGCTTTCTTT. Amino acids: CASRLDAGENTEAFF.

As DNA, the CDR3 is TGTGCCAGCAGGTCATCCGGGACAGTTAATTCACCCCTCCACTTT. It encodes CASRSSGTVNSPLHF. The chain has TRBV5-4 and TRBJ1-6, with 7 bases identical to TRBD1. The CDR3 extends over 15 amino acids. In germline, CDR1 is SGHNT, CDR2 YYREEE (reference sequence). J was trimmed by 6 bases and V by 5 bases; bases with no gene match: 8.

V gene TRBV10-2 combines with J gene TRBJ2-6, with 11 bases fitting TRBD1. V lost 5 bases, J lost 3 bases, and 6 bases stayed unmatched. This CDR3 region has 17 residues. The germline CDR1 and CDR2 sequences are WSHSY and SAAADI. The CDR3 DNA is TGCGCCAGCAGTCCTGAGGACAGGGGGCTTGGGGCCAACGTCCTGACTTTC. It is translated as CASSPEDRGLGANVLTF.

The chain couples TRBV7-3 to TRBJ2-2; 9 nucleotides align to TRBD2. The V gene's germline CDR1 is SGHTA and CDR2 FQGTGA. The CDR3 runs 15 residues. The V segment lost 4 bases and the J segment 4 bases; nucleotides outside the gene matches: 4. CDR3 sequence reads: CASSYGAGGTGELFF. The CDR3 DNA reads as TGTGCCAGCAGCTATGGAGCGGGGGGCACCGGGGAGCTGTTTTTT.

In this sample, this clone turned up a few times. The chain joins TRBV5-1 to TRBJ1-2; 10 bases line up with TRBD1. Germline V lookup: CDR1 SGHRS, CDR2 YFSETQ. This CDR3 comprises 17 residues. V dropped 4 bases and J dropped 4; count of bases not matched to a gene: 13. The CDR3 spells CASSTRDRGTEVYGYTF. CDR3 coding DNA: TGCGCCAGCAGCACCCGGGACAGGGGAACGGAAGTCTATGGCTACACCTTC.

The V call is TRBV28, the J call TRBJ2-7; D call uncertain. Trimming left V 10 bases short and J 4 bases short, with 11 bases between. CDR3 length: 11 amino acids. Germline V gives CDR1 MDHEN, CDR2 SYDVKM. This CDR3 reads CATSFIYEQYF. Written as DNA, the CDR3 is TGTGCCACCTCCTTTATTTACGAGCAGTACTTC.

In its sample, this clone was seen once. The rearrangement links TRBV18 to TRBJ1-3; D remains unclear. V lost 0 bases and J lost 8, with 17 bases in between. The germline V gene encodes CDR1 KGHSH and CDR2 LQKENI. This CDR3 region has 16 residues. CDR3 sequence: CASSPPPGGSLYTIYF. For the CDR3, the DNA is TGTGCCAGCTCACCACCTCCCGGAGGGAGTCTGTACACCATATATTTT.

V is TRBV5-4 and J is TRBJ1-1; TRBD1 might be the D (5 bases). This CDR3 comprises 16 residues. Germline V lookup: CDR1 SGHNT, CDR2 YYREEE (reference sequence). The V end was cut by 0 bases, the J end by 4 bases, with 16 bases between. The CDR3 region is CASSLGAPRAGTEAFF. The CDR3 DNA is TGTGCCAGCAGCTTGGGGGCACCCAGGGCTGGCACTGAAGCTTTCTTT. Looking up the rest from reference TRBV5-4 and TRBJ1-1 gives the full variable domain: ETGVTQSPTHLIKTRGQQVTLRCSSQSGHNTVSWYQQALGQGPQFIFQYYREEENGRGNFPPRFSGLQFPNYSSELNVNALELDDSALYLCASSLGAPRAGTEAFFGQGTRLTVV.

The rearrangement uses TRBV19 and TRBJ1-4, with 7 bases fitting TRBD1. The CDR3 is made up of 16 amino acids. Germline V gene data show CDR1 as LNHDA and CDR2 as SQIVND (reference sequence). V dropped 5 bases and J dropped 0; count of bases not matched to a gene: 6. The chain's CDR3 is CASSVTTGATNEKLFF. The CDR3 nucleotides read TGTGCCAGTAGTGTAACCACAGGGGCAACTAATGAAAAACTGTTTTTT.

The chain recombines TRBV6-6 with TRBJ1-3; possible D gene TRBD1, 6 bases. Germline V CDR1 and CDR2: MNHNY, SVGAGI (reference sequence). This CDR3 has 13 residues. Deletions cut 5 bases from V and 4 bases from J, with 9 bases between. CDR3 in amino acids: CASSRQGGNTIYF. Here the CDR3 DNA reads TGTGCCAGCAGTCGCCAGGGGGGAAACACCATATATTTT.

This clone showed up just once. The DNA for the CDR3 is TGTGCCAGCAGCTTAGTGGCGGGGCCGTTCTTC. Amino acids: CASSLVAGPFF. The chain recombines TRBV7-2 with TRBJ2-1; possibly TRBD2 for D (6 bases). V was clipped by 1 base and J by 15 bases, with 10 bases between them. CDR3 length: 11 amino acids. Germline V gene lookup returns CDR1 SGHTA and CDR2 FQGNSA.

The chain joins TRBV29-1 to TRBJ2-7; 9 nucleotides match TRBD1. V gave up 7 bases and J gave up 2 bases; unmatched junction bases: 9. This CDR3 spans 14 amino acids. Germline values: CDR1 SQVTM, CDR2 ANQGSEA. CDR3 DNA sequence: TGCAGCGCTGGGGACAGGGACATAGCCTACGAGCAGTACTTC. Translating it yields CSAGDRDIAYEQYF.

The chain joins TRBV19 to TRBJ2-7, with TRBD1 matching over 8 bases. The CDR3 length is 14 residues. The junction had 7 bases not matched to a gene; V was cut back by 6 bases and J by 3 bases. CDR1 is LNHDA and CDR2 is SQIVND in the germline V gene (reference sequence). The CDR3 region has the DNA TGTGCCAGTAGCGGACAGGGACTGGTCTACGAGCAGTACTTC. It codes for CASSGQGLVYEQYF. Complete variable domain (other parts from reference TRBV19 and TRBJ2-7): DGGITQSPKYLFRKEGQNVTLSCEQNLNHDAMYWYRQDPGQGLRLIYYSQIVNDFQKGDIAEGYSVSREKKESFPLTVTSAQKNPTAFYLCASSGQGLVYEQYFGPGTRLTVT.

V gene TRBV11-3 combines with J gene TRBJ1-2; D unclear. Germline assignment: CDR1 SGHNT and CDR2 YENEEA. The CDR3 is made up of 16 amino acids. Trimming removed 0 bases at V and 0 bases at J, with 11 bases between. The CDR3 nucleotides are TGTGCCAGCAGCTTAGATGGGCTATGCCCTAACTATGGCTACACCTTC. Its translation is CASSLDGLCPNYGYTF.

This rearrangement joins TRBV4-1 to TRBJ1-2; a possible D gene is TRBD1 (6 bases). The germline CDR1 and CDR2 sequences are MGHRA and YSYEKL. The CDR3 contains 15 residues. Between the trimmed V and J ends, which lost 2 bases and 4 bases, there was a span of 14 bases. The CDR3 region is CASSQRETGTYGYTF. Here the CDR3 DNA reads TGCGCCAGCAGCCAAAGGGAGACAGGCACCTATGGCTACACCTTC.

The chain is built from TRBV3-1 (or the pseudogene TRBV3-2) and TRBJ2-5; D might be TRBD1 (6 bases). The CDR3 is 14 amino acids. CDR1 is LGHDT, CDR2 YNNKEL, per germline (reference sequence). Trimming removed 1 base at V and 5 bases at J, with 11 bases between. CDR3 sequence: CASSQAIRGETQYF. CDR3 nucleotides: TGTGCCAGCAGCCAAGCGATCAGGGGTGAGACCCAGTACTTC.

This clone was recorded only once. The chain links TRBV5-1 to TRBJ2-3; 8 bases map to TRBD2. This CDR3 contains 16 residues. Trimming at V came to 0 bases and at J to 2 bases, leaving 5 bases not matched to a gene. Looked up from germline, CDR1 is SGHRS and CDR2 is YFSETQ. The DNA for the CDR3 is TGCGCCAGCAGCTTGGAGCTAGCGGGTATCACAGATACGCAGTATTTT. Its protein product is CASSLELAGITDTQYF.

The chain joins TRBV7-8 to TRBJ1-2, with TRBD1 identical over 9 bases. Germline CDR1 SGHVS, CDR2 FQNEAQ. This CDR3 region has 14 residues. V shed 4 bases, J shed 4 bases, and the junction held 4 bases outside the gene matches. The CDR3 sequence is CASSSGTGTYGYTF. The CDR3 DNA follows: TGTGCCAGCAGCTCCGGGACAGGGACCTATGGCTACACCTTC.

The chain recombines TRBV18 with TRBJ2-1; 11 bases fit TRBD2. V was clipped by 3 bases and J by 7 bases; unmatched bases: 5. This CDR3 has 15 amino acids. Germline values: CDR1 KGHSH, CDR2 LQKENI. CDR3 nucleotide sequence: TGTGCCAGCTCACCTCCTAGCGGGAGGATGAATGAGCAGTTCTTC. Translated: CASSPPSGRMNEQFF.

The J gene is TRBJ2-2, the V gene TRBV11-2; D is possibly TRBD2 (7 bases). This CDR3 spans 16 amino acids. Germline V gene lookup returns CDR1 SGHAT and CDR2 FQNNGV. The ends were cut back, 1 base at V and 4 bases at J, with 13 bases in the middle. The CDR3 nucleotides read TGTGCCAGCAGCTTAGGAGGGGGGGCAAGCACCGGGGAGCTGTTTTTT. Residues: CASSLGGGASTGELFF.